A selection of T cell receptor beta chains follows, all from one sample in a study of cytomegalovirus exposure and HLA in healthy donors. The data were produced by immunoSEQ multiplex PCR, yet TCRdb's version contains in-frame clones alone and is incomplete. This sample contains around 100,000 clones. Sequenced material: PBMCs. These receptors originate from a man aged 50 to 60 in good health and CMV-seronegative. The CDR3 runs from the conserved cysteine through the conserved F or W. A D gene is named only where the DNA matches it firmly.

TRBV5-4,TRBJ2-5,TRBD2,TGTGCCAGCAGCTTGTATTCGAGCGGGAAAGAGACCCAGTACTTC,CASSLYSSGKETQYF
TRBV4-3,TRBJ2-1,-,TGCGCCAGCAGCCAGTCGGACAGAAACAATGAGCAGTTCTTC,CASSQSDRNNEQFF
TRBV9,TRBJ1-2,-,TGTGCCAGCAGCGTAGCTCTTGACAGCTCCAACTATGGCTACACCTTC,CASSVALDSSNYGYTF
TRBV6-5,TRBJ2-7,-,TGTGCCAGCAGCCTAGGAAAGTTCTACGAGCAGTACTTC,CASSLGKFYEQYF
TRBV29-1,TRBJ1-1,-,TGCAGCGTACAGGACGGCGGGGACACTGAAGCTTTCTTT,CSVQDGGDTEAFF
TRBV4-3,TRBJ1-2,-,TGCGCCAGCAGCCAAGCCCCCGGGACAAGTAGTGGCTACACCTTC,CASSQAPGTSSGYTF
TRBV18,TRBJ1-3,-,TGTGCCAGCTCACCACCGGGGGCCTCTTCTGGAAACACCATATATTTT,CASSPPGASSGNTIYF
TRBV6-1,TRBJ1-2,TRBD1,TGTGCCAGCAGTGTTCTTGGACAGGGCATATCTAACTATGGCTACACCTTC,CASSVLGQGISNYGYTF
TRBV18,TRBJ1-1,TRBD1,TGTGCCAGCACCGTGGACAGGGGAGACCCTGAAGCTTTCTTT,CASTVDRGDPEAFF
TRBV4-1,TRBJ2-1,-,TGCGCCAGCAGCCCCCTCCCCTACAATGAGCAGTTCTTC,CASSPLPYNEQFF